This T cell receptor (beta chain) comes out of a study of blood T cell repertoires in COVID-19. Study background: COVID-19 samples collected from the United States, Italy and Spain covered acute and convalescent phases. The cDNA or gDNA used as material had been derived from T cells, B-cell-depleted T cells, or PBMCs.

Trimming pared 0 bases from V and 10 bases from J, leaving 12 bases between. The germline gives CDR1 LGHNA, CDR2 YNFKEQ. This CDR3 is 13 amino acids long. The Seattle patients, enrolled during active infection, were followed longitudinally. Generated by immunoSEQ multiplex PCR, the TCRdb table keeps only in-frame clones and is missing some. Seen here are fewer than 450,000 clones, around 89% observed once, and the top ten hold around 12%. This clone was observed once. The receptor was isolated from a woman between 50 and 59 years old with COVID-19, enrolled during active disease. The chain recombines TRBV4-2 with TRBJ1-1; D perhaps matches TRBD1 (5 bases). The sample taken for sequencing was peripheral blood. CDR3 protein: CASSQDRAGGAFF. In DNA form, the CDR3 reads TGTGCCAGCAGCCAAGATCGGGCCGGGGGAGCTTTCTTT.